The 18 T cell receptor beta chains presented below share a single source sample, sequenced in a study of shared clonotypes between healthy human individuals. Naive CD8 isolation took CD45RO-negative cells positively selected for CCR7 and excluded terminally differentiated effector memory CD45RA+ cells. TCRdb's table, derived via immunoSEQ multiplex PCR, lists solely in-frame clones and lacks some. The table has about 2.2 million clones, over 85% seen once; the top ten hold more than 1.5%. Source material: naive CD8+ T cells from PBMCs. These receptors originate from a man aged 18 to 30 in good health. Some clones in this sample may be carry-over from other donors' samples.

The rearrangement links TRBV27 to TRBJ1-3, with D uncertain. The CDR3 spans 13 residues. The ends were cut back, 4 bases at V and 1 base at J, with 5 bases in the middle. Looked up from germline, CDR1 is MNHEY and CDR2 is SMNVEV (reference sequence). The CDR3 loop is CASSWGSGNTIYF. The CDR3 nucleotides read TGTGCCAGCAGTTGGGGATCTGGAAACACCATATATTTT.

Written as DNA, the CDR3 is TGTGCCAGTAGCCCGTATGAGGGGCGGAACAACAATGAGCAGTTCTTC. Translated, it gives CASSPYEGRNNNEQFF. The chain couples TRBV19 to TRBJ2-1; tentatively, D is TRBD1 or TRBD2 (5 bases each). Between the trimmed V and J ends, which lost 6 bases and 5 bases, there was a span of 20 bases. The CDR3 has 16 amino acids. Germline CDR1 reads LNHDA; CDR2 reads SQIVND (reference sequence).

This clone was observed a single time. The chain joins TRBV10-3 to TRBJ1-2; no clear D gene. V was clipped by 3 bases and J by 0 bases, with 14 bases between them. Germline V lookup: CDR1 ENHRY, CDR2 SYGVKD. This CDR3 region has 16 residues. The CDR3 coding sequence is TGTGCCATCAGTGACTTTACTTCATGGGCTAACTATGGCTACACCTTC. Translation: CAISDFTSWANYGYTF.

This chain connects TRBV2 to TRBJ2-7; the D gene is possibly TRBD1 (6 bases). V lost 5 bases and J 4 bases, leaving 27 bases between the germline ends. This CDR3 is 18 amino acids long. CDR1 and CDR2 (germline): SNHLY, FYNNEI. The chain's CDR3 is CASSQKAGDVHTWYEQYF. CDR3 nucleotide sequence: TGTGCCAGCAGTCAAAAAGCAGGGGACGTGCACACGTGGTACGAGCAGTACTTC.

V is TRBV9 and J is TRBJ2-5; D might be TRBD2 (5 bases). The CDR3 sequence is 15 residues long. V was shortened by 6 bases and J by 5 bases, with 20 bases between the two germline ends. CDR1 and CDR2 from the germline V gene are SGDLS and YYNGEE. CDR3 DNA sequence: TGTGCCAGCACCCAAGGCGGAGCGGACGGGGAGACCCAGTACTTC. Its translation is CASTQGGADGETQYF.

The gene calls are TRBV27 and TRBJ2-2; no clear D. This CDR3 has 15 amino acids. Germline assignment: CDR1 MNHEY and CDR2 SMNVEV (reference sequence). V gave up 2 bases and J gave up 0 bases, with 7 bases separating them. The CDR3 nucleotides are TGTGCCAGCAGTTTAATGTCGCCGAACACCGGGGAGCTGTTTTTT. Translation: CASSLMSPNTGELFF.

The chain has TRBV6-6 and TRBJ2-2; possibly TRBD2 for D (5 bases). CDR1 and CDR2 from the germline V gene are MNHNY and SVGAGI (reference sequence). V was trimmed by 6 bases and J by 6 bases, leaving 20 bases between them. The length of the CDR3 is 16 residues. In nucleotides, the CDR3 is TGTGCCAGCAGCCAAGGTTGGGAAGGGCGGGCCGGGGAGCTGTTTTTT. Translation gives CASSQGWEGRAGELFF.

J is TRBJ1-2 and V is TRBV5-6; D perhaps matches TRBD1 (6 bases). CDR3 length: 11 amino acids. Germline V gene lookup returns CDR1 SGHDT and CDR2 YYEEEE. Trimming cost V 0 bases and J 12 bases, with 9 bases left between them. The DNA of the CDR3 is TGTGCCAGCAGCTTGGGCAGGGGCCACACCTTC. Amino acid sequence: CASSLGRGHTF. Combining the CDR3 with reference TRBV5-6 and TRBJ1-2 gives the whole variable domain DAGVTQSPTHLIKTRGQQVTLRCSPKSGHDTVSWYQQALGQGPQFIFQYYEEEERQRGNFPDRFSGHQFPNYSSELNVNALLLGDSALYLCASSLGRGHTFGSGTRLTVV.

A word on this clone: This sample includes further DNA sequences coding for the same CDR3. The chain has TRBV27 and TRBJ1-5; 7 nucleotides match TRBD1. Germline V gene data show CDR1 as MNHEY and CDR2 as SMNVEV (reference sequence). The CDR3 has 13 residues. V was pared by 5 bases and J by 7 bases, with 5 bases of the junction left unmatched. The chain's CDR3 is CASSDRVGQPQHF. CDR3 bases: TGTGCCAGCAGTGACAGGGTTGGACAGCCCCAGCATTTT.

The chain couples TRBV5-3 to TRBJ2-7; the match to TRBD1 covers 10 bases. TRBV5-3 has ORF status, its function being uncertain. J was trimmed by 3 bases and V by 5 bases; bases with no gene match: 8. The CDR3 consists of 15 residues. The CDR3 DNA reads TGTGCCAGAAGACATACGACAGGGGGCCTCTACGAGCAGTACTTC. Translation gives CARRHTTGGLYEQYF.

The J gene is TRBJ1-1, the V gene TRBV27; perhaps TRBD1 as D (5 bases). The CDR3 consists of 14 residues. Trimming took off 4 bases at V and 5 bases at J, with 14 bases between the two ends. The germline gives CDR1 MNHEY, CDR2 SMNVEV (reference sequence). The CDR3 region is CASSWGQGSTEAFF. CDR3 coding DNA: TGTGCCAGCAGTTGGGGCCAGGGAAGTACTGAAGCTTTCTTT.

The J gene is TRBJ2-5, the V gene TRBV28; 9 bases line up with TRBD1. CDR1 is MDHEN, CDR2 SYDVKM, per germline. J was trimmed by 4 bases and V by 6 bases; bases with no gene match: 3. This CDR3 region has 13 residues. CDR3 region: CASRRDRAETQYF. The CDR3 DNA follows: TGTGCCAGCAGACGGGACAGGGCAGAGACCCAGTACTTC.

J is TRBJ1-3 and V is TRBV28, with D unresolved. Deletions cut 5 bases from V and 2 bases from J, with 10 bases between. This CDR3 comprises 14 residues. Germline CDR1 reads MDHEN; CDR2 reads SYDVKM. The CDR3 nucleotides are TGTGCCAGCAGTCAAGGAGGCACTGGAAACACCATATATTTT. Amino acids: CASSQGGTGNTIYF.

The V call is TRBV25-1, the J call TRBJ2-1; 10 positions agree with TRBD2. The V gene's germline CDR1 is MGHDK and CDR2 SYGVNS. The CDR3 has 16 amino acids. The V gene end was trimmed by 2 bases and the J gene end by 9 bases; junction bases not matched to a gene: 10. CDR3 sequence (DNA): TGTGCCAGCAGTGAAAGGCTAGCGGGAGAGGGTTTTGAGCAGTTCTTC. It encodes CASSERLAGEGFEQFF.

The chain couples TRBV9 to TRBJ2-1; 9 bases fit TRBD2. Germline lookup yields CDR1 SGDLS and CDR2 YYNGEE. Unmatched junction bases numbered 5, after V lost 2 bases and J lost 2 bases. The CDR3 contains 16 residues. CDR3 DNA sequence: TGTGCCAGCAGCGTTAGCGGGAGACCAACCTACAATGAGCAGTTCTTC. As protein: CASSVSGRPTYNEQFF.

The chain has TRBV7-9 and TRBJ2-5; D is unresolved. Germline V gene data show CDR1 as SEHNR and CDR2 as FQNEAQ (reference sequence). The CDR3 length is 12 residues. V lost 6 bases and J 4 bases, leaving 9 bases between the germline ends. Here the CDR3 DNA reads TGTGCCAGCAGTGGACGTGGAGAGACCCAGTACTTC. Its translation: CASSGRGETQYF.

The chain recombines TRBV7-8 with TRBJ1-2, with TRBD1 matching over 7 bases. Unmatched junction bases numbered 6, after V lost 4 bases and J lost 4 bases. Germline CDR1 and CDR2: SGHVS and FQNEAQ. The CDR3 is 14 residues long. This CDR3 is CASSSGGAGYGYTF. Written as DNA, the CDR3 is TGTGCCAGCAGCTCAGGGGGGGCGGGCTATGGCTACACCTTC.

The chain carries TRBV4-1 and TRBJ2-7; D perhaps matches TRBD2 (6 bases). The CDR3 totals 15 residues. Germline V lookup: CDR1 MGHRA, CDR2 YSYEKL. Trimming left V 0 bases short and J 3 bases short, with 12 bases between. The CDR3 DNA follows: TGCGCCAGCAGCCAAGAGGGCGGAGGGATCTACGAGCAGTACTTC. Residues: CASSQEGGGIYEQYF.